These 30 T cell receptor beta chains were all obtained from the same sample, sequenced in a study of blood T cell repertoires in COVID-19. Produced via immunoSEQ multiplex PCR; TCRdb's table is partial and in-frame only. This table holds about 250,000 clones, less than 90% found once. The sequencing input was PBMCs or T cells enriched from blood (not recorded which). The receptor set was obtained from a woman aged 45-60 years who had recovered from COVID-19.

The chain joins TRBV6-5 to TRBJ1-1, with TRBD1 identical over 10 bases. The CDR3 has 15 amino acids. J lost 7 bases, V lost 6 bases, and 11 bases had no gene match. Germline CDR1 is MNHEY and CDR2 is SVGAGI. Here the CDR3 DNA reads TGTGCCAGCAGCCAGACAGGGGGCAGGCATGGTGAAGCTTTCTTT. The encoded protein is CASSQTGGRHGEAFF.

This clone was detected only once. Distinct nucleotide sequences in the sample also encode this CDR3. The rearrangement uses TRBV28 and TRBJ2-7; 11 nucleotides match TRBD1. V trimming: 6 bases; J trimming: 2 bases; junction bases outside the gene matches: 6. CDR1 and CDR2 from the germline V gene are MDHEN and SYDVKM. This CDR3 has 15 residues. The CDR3 reads CASSRPGQGAYEQYF. The CDR3 bases are TGTGCCAGCAGCCGACCGGGACAGGGGGCCTACGAGCAGTACTTC.

The chain carries TRBV6-5 and TRBJ1-2; D gene unclear. V was trimmed by 6 bases and J by 8 bases, leaving 22 bases between them. Germline values: CDR1 MNHEY, CDR2 SVGAGI. The CDR3 extends over 15 amino acids. The CDR3, as DNA: TGTGCCAGCAGCAGTACCCCGAGGCCCCAATACGGCTACACCTTC. Its protein product is CASSSTPRPQYGYTF.

The V call is TRBV7-9, the J call TRBJ1-3, with 7 nucleotides matching TRBD1. CDR3 length: 16 residues. The germline gives CDR1 SEHNR, CDR2 FQNEAQ (reference sequence). V was pared by 5 bases and J by 0 bases, with 7 bases of the junction left unmatched. The CDR3: CASSAYRDSSGNTIYF. CDR3 DNA: TGTGCCAGCAGCGCATACCGGGACAGCTCTGGAAACACCATATATTTT.

The rearrangement joins TRBV5-1 to TRBJ1-2, with 7 bases aligning to TRBD1. CDR3 size: 14 residues. CDR1 and CDR2 from the germline V gene are SGHRS and YFSETQ. J gave up 6 bases and V 0 bases, and 5 bases lay outside the gene matches. DNA for the CDR3: TGCGCCAGCAGCTTGGGACTTCAGGGGGATGGCTACACCTTC. The encoded protein is CASSLGLQGDGYTF.

The chain combines TRBV10-1 with TRBJ2-1, with 8 bases matching TRBD2. CDR3 size: 15 residues. Germline V gives CDR1 WNHNN, CDR2 SYGVQD (reference sequence). The V and J ends lost 5 bases and 6 bases, in that order; junction bases with no gene match: 9. The CDR3 sequence: CASSTTGGSGNEQFF. CDR3 DNA: TGCGCCAGCAGTACCACGGGGGGGTCTGGCAATGAGCAGTTCTTC.

The rearrangement links TRBV7-3 to TRBJ2-2; D gene ambiguous. V lost 2 bases, J lost 7 bases, and 14 bases lay in between. CDR3 length: 15 residues. Germline V lookup: CDR1 SGHTA, CDR2 FQGTGA. CDR3 DNA sequence: TGTGCCAGCAGCTTAGGGCAGATTATGGACGGGGAGCTGTTTTTT. Encoded protein: CASSLGQIMDGELFF. Supplemented by reference TRBV7-3 and TRBJ2-2, the full variable domain reads GAGVSQTPSNKVTEKGKYVELRCDPISGHTALYWYRQSLGQGPEFLIYFQGTGAADDSGLPNDRFFAVRPEGSVSTLKIQRTERGDSAVYLCASSLGQIMDGELFFGEGSRLTVL.

The V call is TRBV6-5, the J call TRBJ1-2, with D unresolved. This CDR3 is 15 amino acids long. In germline, CDR1 is MNHEY, CDR2 SVGAGI. Trimming took off 0 bases at V and 4 bases at J, with 12 bases between the two ends. The CDR3 coding sequence is TGTGCCAGCAGTTACTCGTCCCGGGAGGGCTATGGCTACACCTTC. Its translation is CASSYSSREGYGYTF.

V gene TRBV28 combines with J gene TRBJ2-1; D possibly corresponds to TRBD1 (6 bases). This CDR3 region has 13 residues. Germline values: CDR1 MDHEN, CDR2 SYDVKM. Trimming left V 2 bases short and J 5 bases short, with 7 bases between. CDR3 loop: CASSLQGNNEQFF. The DNA of the CDR3 is TGTGCCAGCAGTTTACAGGGGAACAATGAGCAGTTCTTC. The full variable domain, its missing parts supplied by reference TRBV28 and TRBJ2-1, is DVKVTQSSRYLVKRTGEKVFLECVQDMDHENMFWYRQDPGLGLRLIYFSYDVKMKEKGDIPEGYSVSREKKERFSLILESASTNQTSMYLCASSLQGNNEQFFGPGTRLTVL.

In its sample, this clone was seen a few times. The chain has TRBV28 and TRBJ1-2; TRBD1 matches 12 bases. The V segment lost 6 bases and the J segment 7 bases; nucleotides outside the gene matches: 9. The CDR3 is 15 amino acids. Germline CDR1 and CDR2: MDHEN and SYDVKM. The CDR3 here is CASRIPGTGGSGYTF. The CDR3 nucleotides are TGTGCCAGCAGAATACCAGGGACAGGGGGCTCTGGCTACACCTTC.

This clone was seen only a few times. V and J are TRBV27 and TRBJ1-1, with 10 positions matching TRBD1. The ends lost 6 bases at V and 3 bases at J; junction bases unmatched: 10. The CDR3 runs to 16 residues. Germline CDR1 MNHEY, CDR2 SMNVEV (reference sequence). This CDR3 reads CASSNDRGRADTEAFF. DNA for the CDR3: TGTGCCAGCAGCAACGACAGGGGGCGGGCGGACACTGAAGCTTTCTTT.

This rearrangement joins TRBV7-2 to TRBJ2-7, with 7 bases identical to TRBD2. The CDR3 covers 13 residues. The V segment lost 4 bases and the J segment 6 bases; nucleotides outside the gene matches: 6. Germline V gene data show CDR1 as SGHTA and CDR2 as FQGNSA. This CDR3 reads CASSSSGVREQYF. For the CDR3, the DNA is TGTGCCAGCAGCTCAAGCGGGGTACGCGAGCAGTACTTC.

V is TRBV5-6 and J is TRBJ2-2, with D possibly matching TRBD1 (7 bases). Germline V lookup: CDR1 SGHDT, CDR2 YYEEEE. CDR3 length: 16 residues. V was shortened by 4 bases and J by 6 bases, with 19 bases between the two germline ends. The chain's CDR3 is CASSQLMDRRAGELFF. As DNA, the CDR3 is TGTGCCAGCAGCCAGCTCATGGACAGGAGGGCCGGGGAGCTGTTTTTT.

The V gene is TRBV3-1 (or the pseudogene TRBV3-2), the J gene TRBJ1-2, with D possibly matching TRBD1 (6 bases). From germline, CDR1 is LGHDT and CDR2 YNNKEL (reference sequence). This CDR3 has 13 amino acids. Trimming took off 6 bases at V and 3 bases at J, with 11 bases between the two ends. CDR3 sequence reads: CASRRGQYYGYTF. The CDR3 DNA sequence: TGTGCCAGCAGACGTGGACAGTACTATGGCTACACCTTC.

This chain joins TRBV29-1 and TRBJ2-6, with D tentatively TRBD1 (6 bases). The CDR3 contains 15 residues. Germline V gene lookup returns CDR1 SQVTM and CDR2 ANQGSEA. Trimming left V 7 bases short and J 1 base short, with 14 bases between. This CDR3 is CSALQGSSGANVLTF. The CDR3 region has the DNA TGCAGCGCTTTACAGGGTTCTTCTGGGGCCAACGTCCTGACTTTC. Using reference TRBV29-1 and TRBJ2-6 for the parts outside the CDR3, the full variable domain is SAVISQKPSRDICQRGTSLTIQCQVDSQVTMMFWYRQQPGQSLTLIATANQGSEATYESGFVIDKFPISRPNLTFSTLTVSNMSPEDSSIYLCSALQGSSGANVLTFGAGSRLTVL.

The V call is TRBV29-1, the J call TRBJ2-7; 8 positions match TRBD1. The CDR3 totals 14 residues. CDR1 and CDR2 from the germline V gene are SQVTM and ANQGSEA. V was pared by 7 bases and J by 1 base, with 9 bases of the junction left unmatched. CDR3 DNA: TGCAGCGGCCTGGACAGGGCGGAGTCCTACGAGCAGTACTTC. It specifies CSGLDRAESYEQYF.

V usage is TRBV4-3 and J usage is TRBJ2-1, with D possibly being TRBD2 (5 bases). Looked up from germline, CDR1 is LGHNA and CDR2 is YSLEER. The CDR3 spans 18 residues. With 4 bases removed from V and 3 bases from J, the gap between germline ends came to 22 bases. The CDR3 here is CASSRQLLRGKNYNEQFF. The CDR3 DNA follows: TGCGCCAGCAGCCGCCAACTCTTACGGGGAAAAAACTACAATGAGCAGTTCTTC.

The V call is TRBV28, the J call TRBJ2-1; 15 nucleotides agree with TRBD2. Per germline, CDR1 MDHEN and CDR2 SYDVKM. The trim removed 6 bases at V and 4 bases at J, leaving 4 bases unmatched. This CDR3 has 16 amino acids. The DNA of the CDR3 is TGTGCCAGCAGGGGACTAGCGGGAGGCCCATACAATGAGCAGTTCTTC. It encodes CASRGLAGGPYNEQFF.

The chain recombines TRBV13 with TRBJ2-1; 9 bases are a match to TRBD2. V lost 2 bases to trimming and J lost 6 bases; unmatched junction nucleotides: 5. This CDR3 has 15 residues. Per germline, CDR1 PRHDT and CDR2 FYEKMQ (reference sequence). The CDR3 coding sequence is TGTGCCAGCAGCTTAACCGGGACTAGCTCCAATGAGCAGTTCTTC. Encoded protein: CASSLTGTSSNEQFF.

CDR3 sequence reads: CASSVDQDSNQPQHF. The DNA of the CDR3 is TGTGCCAGCAGCGTAGATCAGGATAGCAATCAGCCCCAGCATTTT. The chain is built from TRBV9 and TRBJ1-5, with D hard to call. The CDR3 length is 15 residues. V was cut by 0 bases and J by 0 bases, with 7 bases left in between. CDR1 is SGDLS, CDR2 YYNGEE, per germline.

On this clone: In the same sample, other DNA sequences code for this CDR3. The chain carries TRBV4-1 and TRBJ2-1; 9 bases fit TRBD2. CDR3 length equals 15 residues. Unmatched junction bases numbered 2, after V lost 3 bases and J lost 2 bases. CDR1 is MGHRA and CDR2 is YSYEKL in the germline V gene. In DNA, the CDR3 is TGCGCCAGCAGCCAGCTAGCGGGAACCTACAATGAGCAGTTCTTC. It encodes CASSQLAGTYNEQFF.

With regard to this clone: The identical CDR3 is also encoded by other nucleotide sequences in the sample. The chain is built from TRBV7-8 and TRBJ2-1; 8 bases line up with TRBD2. The CDR3 consists of 15 residues. The V segment lost 5 bases and the J segment 2 bases; nucleotides outside the gene matches: 5. The germline gives CDR1 SGHVS, CDR2 FQNEAQ. CDR3 residues: CASSLPGGAYNEQFF. The DNA for the CDR3 is TGTGCCAGCAGCCTGCCCGGGGGGGCCTACAATGAGCAGTTCTTC.

J is TRBJ2-1 and V is TRBV19; 7 positions agree with TRBD2. V shed 5 bases, J shed 5 bases, and the junction held 15 bases outside the gene matches. The germline V gene encodes CDR1 LNHDA and CDR2 SQIVND (reference sequence). CDR3 size: 17 residues. The CDR3: CASSALLRRETNNEQFF. CDR3 DNA: TGTGCCAGTAGTGCCCTCCTTAGGCGGGAGACAAACAATGAGCAGTTCTTC.

The chain joins TRBV4-2 to TRBJ1-1, with 7 bases fitting TRBD1. This CDR3 spans 14 amino acids. Germline CDR1 LGHNA, CDR2 YNFKEQ. The V gene end was trimmed by 2 bases and the J gene end by 1 base; junction bases not matched to a gene: 1. This chain's CDR3 is CASSQTGANTEAFF. Here the CDR3 DNA reads TGTGCCAGCAGCCAAACAGGGGCGAACACTGAAGCTTTCTTT.

This chain uses TRBV7-2 with TRBJ1-2; D gene unclear. The CDR3 contains 14 residues. V lost 4 bases and J lost 5, with 14 bases in between. CDR1 is SGHTA and CDR2 is FQGNSA in the germline V gene. CDR3 amino acids: CASSSPNQQYGYTF. CDR3 DNA sequence: TGTGCCAGCAGCTCTCCAAACCAACAGTATGGCTACACCTTC.

The rearrangement uses TRBV7-3 and TRBJ1-6; 7 nucleotides line up with TRBD1. This CDR3 has 14 amino acids. V was pared by 4 bases and J by 4 bases, with 1 base of the junction left unmatched. Germline V lookup: CDR1 SGHTA, CDR2 FQGTGA. The CDR3 protein is CASSSGGYNSPLHF. The CDR3 nucleotides are TGTGCCAGCAGCTCAGGGGGGTATAATTCACCCCTCCACTTT.

The rearrangement links TRBV30 to TRBJ1-2; D possibly corresponds to TRBD1 (6 bases). Germline CDR1 reads GTSNPN; CDR2 reads SVGIG (reference sequence). V lost 4 bases and J 8 bases, leaving 17 bases between the germline ends. The CDR3 has 13 residues. The CDR3 sequence: CAWTPRGARGYTF. The CDR3 bases are TGTGCCTGGACTCCTCGGGGGGCCAGGGGCTACACCTTC.

The rearrangement joins TRBV24-1 to TRBJ2-3; TRBD2 matches at 7 bases. V was pared by 0 bases and J by 6 bases, with 5 bases of the junction left unmatched. There are 15 residues in the CDR3. CDR1 and CDR2 from the germline V gene are KGHDR and SFDVKD. CDR3 loop: CATSDLGGSADTQYF. The CDR3 nucleotides are TGTGCCACCAGTGATTTGGGCGGGAGTGCCGATACGCAGTATTTT.

V and J are TRBV20-1 and TRBJ1-1; D is uncertain. The CDR3 contains 13 residues. Trimming took 3 bases from V and 5 from J, leaving 13 bases between them. Germline CDR1 and CDR2: DFQATT and SNEGSKA (reference sequence). The CDR3 DNA follows: TGCAGTGCTAGTATACAAGGAGGGACTGAAGCTTTCTTT. Residues: CSASIQGGTEAFF.

The chain recombines TRBV18 with TRBJ2-3; D uncertain. The length of the CDR3 is 14 residues. Germline CDR1 and CDR2: KGHSH and LQKENI. Trimming removed 1 base at V and 2 bases at J, with 7 bases between. In DNA, the CDR3 is TGTGCCAGCTCACCACTACTGAACACAGATACGCAGTATTTT. Its translation is CASSPLLNTDTQYF.